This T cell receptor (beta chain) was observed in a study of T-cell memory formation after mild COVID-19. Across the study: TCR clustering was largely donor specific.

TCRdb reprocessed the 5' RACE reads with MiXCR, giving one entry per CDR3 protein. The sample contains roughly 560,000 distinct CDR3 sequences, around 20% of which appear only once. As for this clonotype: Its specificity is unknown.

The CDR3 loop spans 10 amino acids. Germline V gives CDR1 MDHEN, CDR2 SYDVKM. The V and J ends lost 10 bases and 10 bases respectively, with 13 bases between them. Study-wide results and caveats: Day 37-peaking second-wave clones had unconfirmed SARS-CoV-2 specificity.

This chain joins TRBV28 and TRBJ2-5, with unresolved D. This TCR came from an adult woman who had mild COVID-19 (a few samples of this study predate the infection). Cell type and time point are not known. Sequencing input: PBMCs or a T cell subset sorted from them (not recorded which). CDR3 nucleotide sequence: TGTGCCACCTACTTCCATGGCCAGTACTTC. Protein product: CATYFHGQYF.